These 29 T cell receptor beta chains came from one sample sequenced in a study of T cell responses to AZD1222 COVID-19 vaccine. Here immunoSEQ multiplex PCR was the method, and the copy in TCRdb shows in-frame clones only, minus some. The repertoire holds more than 150,000 clones, with 90% to 95% as singletons. The specimen comprised peripheral blood, sampled on day 0 of AZD1222 vaccination. The receptor set was obtained from an adult in good health.

This rearrangement joins TRBV7-3 to TRBJ1-2; unclear D gene. Trimming removed 3 bases at V and 0 bases at J, with 5 bases between. This CDR3 has 13 residues. The V gene's germline CDR1 is SGHTA and CDR2 FQGTGA. The CDR3 loop is CASSFEPNYGYTF. For the CDR3, the DNA is TGTGCCAGCAGCTTCGAACCTAACTATGGCTACACCTTC.

V and J are TRBV25-1 and TRBJ1-5; weak D call: TRBD1 (5 bases). CDR3 size: 15 residues. From germline, CDR1 is MGHDK and CDR2 SYGVNS. V gave up 6 bases and J gave up 3 bases, with 15 bases separating them. CDR3 in amino acids: CASSASRVPNQPQHF. The CDR3 DNA reads as TGTGCCAGCAGCGCCAGCAGGGTCCCCAATCAGCCCCAGCATTTT.

V is TRBV5-1 and J is TRBJ1-2; D remains unclear. CDR1 SGHRS and CDR2 YFSETQ come from the germline V gene. Trimming took 0 bases from V and 8 from J, leaving 11 bases between them. This CDR3 spans 13 amino acids. CDR3 nucleotide sequence: TGCGCCAGCAGCTTGGAGGACGGAGGCGGCTACACCTTC. Its protein product is CASSLEDGGGYTF. Variable domain in full (rest from reference TRBV5-1 and TRBJ1-2): KAGVTQTPRYLIKTRGQQVTLSCSPISGHRSVSWYQQTPGQGLQFLFEYFSETQRNKGNFPGRFSGRQFSNSRSEMNVSTLELGDSALYLCASSLEDGGGYTFGSGTRLTVV.

The chain carries TRBV5-4 and TRBJ2-1, with 14 bases lining up with TRBD2. CDR3 length equals 16 residues. V dropped 4 bases and J dropped 4; count of bases not matched to a gene: 4. Germline V CDR1 and CDR2: SGHNT, YYREEE (reference sequence). CDR3 residues: CASSARLAGGYNEQFF. The CDR3 coding sequence is TGTGCCAGCAGCGCCAGACTAGCGGGAGGGTACAATGAGCAGTTCTTC.

The V call is TRBV2, the J call TRBJ2-5; 9 nucleotides agree with TRBD2. With V trimmed by 5 bases and J by 5 bases, 6 bases remained unmatched. Germline V lookup: CDR1 SNHLY, CDR2 FYNNEI. CDR3 length: 14 residues. CDR3 DNA sequence: TGTGCCAGCAGTTCCGGGACTAGCAGGGAGACCCAGTACTTC. Amino acid sequence: CASSSGTSRETQYF.

The V and J genes are TRBV19 and TRBJ1-1; 12 bases fit TRBD1. This CDR3 comprises 13 residues. Germline V gene data show CDR1 as LNHDA and CDR2 as SQIVND (reference sequence). Trimming took 7 bases from V and 4 from J; bases not matched to a gene: 1. The CDR3 DNA follows: TGTGCCAGTAAGGGACAGGGGGCCACTGAAGCTTTCTTT. It codes for CASKGQGATEAFF. The whole variable domain, remainder taken from reference TRBV19 and TRBJ1-1, is DGGITQSPKYLFRKEGQNVTLSCEQNLNHDAMYWYRQDPGQGLRLIYYSQIVNDFQKGDIAEGYSVSREKKESFPLTVTSAQKNPTAFYLCASKGQGATEAFFGQGTRLTVV.

The chain carries TRBV2 and TRBJ2-7, with 13 nucleotides matching TRBD2. CDR3 length equals 18 residues. After removal of 4 bases from V and 2 bases from J, the junction contained 11 bases not matched to a gene. Germline CDR1 and CDR2: SNHLY and FYNNEI. CDR3 region: CASSVGPGTSGATYEQYF. CDR3 bases: TGTGCCAGCAGTGTGGGACCCGGGACTAGCGGGGCTACCTACGAGCAGTACTTC.

The V call is TRBV19, the J call TRBJ1-6, with TRBD1 identical over 11 bases. Germline CDR1 and CDR2: LNHDA and SQIVND (reference sequence). J was trimmed by 9 bases and V by 6 bases; bases with no gene match: 7. The CDR3 spans 15 residues. The CDR3 spells CASRESGQGGSPLHF. DNA for the CDR3: TGTGCCAGTAGAGAATCGGGACAGGGGGGTTCACCCCTCCACTTT.

The chain links TRBV9 to TRBJ1-1, with D perhaps matching TRBD1 (6 bases). Germline V gene data show CDR1 as SGDLS and CDR2 as YYNGEE. CDR3 length: 15 amino acids. V gave up 3 bases and J gave up 1 base, with 13 bases separating them. CDR3 DNA: TGTGCCAGCAGCGCACCCACAGGGAAGAACACTGAAGCTTTCTTT. Residues: CASSAPTGKNTEAFF. Combining the CDR3 with reference TRBV9 and TRBJ1-1 gives the whole variable domain DSGVTQTPKHLITATGQRVTLRCSPRSGDLSVYWYQQSLDQGLQFLIQYYNGEERAKGNILERFSAQQFPDLHSELNLSSLELGDSALYFCASSAPTGKNTEAFFGQGTRLTVV.

V usage is TRBV7-9 and J usage is TRBJ2-2; D is unresolved. Germline V gene sequence: CDR1 SEHNR, CDR2 FQNEAQ (reference sequence). The CDR3 contains 14 residues. V dropped 0 bases and J dropped 5 bases, with 7 bases sitting between them. The CDR3 reads CASSLAPATGELFF. The CDR3 nucleotides read TGTGCCAGCAGCTTAGCCCCAGCGACCGGGGAGCTGTTTTTT.

The CDR3 loop reads CASSYGRTGETQYF. The CDR3 DNA is TGTGCCAGCAGTTATGGCCGGACGGGCGAGACCCAGTACTTC. The gene calls are TRBV6-6 and TRBJ2-5, with D unclear. The V end lost 3 bases, the J end lost 5 bases, and 13 bases lay between the germline ends. Germline CDR1 reads MNHNY; CDR2 reads SVGAGI (reference sequence). The CDR3 contains 14 residues.

This chain uses TRBV30 with TRBJ1-2; D is ambiguous. Germline V gene lookup returns CDR1 GTSNPN and CDR2 SVGIG (reference sequence). The CDR3 loop spans 13 amino acids. Trimming took off 0 bases at V and 4 bases at J, with 9 bases between the two ends. The CDR3 DNA follows: TGTGCCTGGAGTGTAGCTTATGGCTATGGCTACACCTTC. Its translation is CAWSVAYGYGYTF. Looking up the rest from reference TRBV30 and TRBJ1-2 gives the full variable domain: SQTIHQWPATLVQPVGSPLSLECTVEGTSNPNLYWYRQAAGRGLQLLFYSVGIGQISSEVPQNLSASRPQDRQFILSSKKLLLSDSGFYLCAWSVAYGYGYTFGSGTRLTVV.

The chain couples TRBV27 to TRBJ2-7; 7 nucleotides agree with TRBD2. The V gene's germline CDR1 is MNHEY and CDR2 SMNVEV (reference sequence). The V segment lost 3 bases and the J segment 0 bases; nucleotides outside the gene matches: 5. The CDR3 runs 15 residues. The CDR3 DNA sequence: TGTGCCAGCAGTTTGTATTCGGGGGGCTCCTACGAGCAGTACTTC. This encodes CASSLYSGGSYEQYF.

The chain couples TRBV7-9 to TRBJ2-7; D gene uncertain. The CDR3 is 10 residues long. Germline-derived CDR1 and CDR2 are SEHNR and FQNEAQ (reference sequence). Trimming removed 1 base at V and 5 bases at J, with 0 bases between. The CDR3 sequence is CASSLDEQYF. The DNA for the CDR3 is TGTGCCAGCAGCTTAGACGAGCAGTACTTC.

The rearrangement uses TRBV5-6 and TRBJ2-7; perhaps TRBD1 as D (7 bases). Germline lookup yields CDR1 SGHDT and CDR2 YYEEEE. The CDR3 contains 19 residues. Trimming removed 0 bases at V and 5 bases at J, with 27 bases between. The CDR3 reads CASSLEGGSGHRGYHEQYF. The CDR3, as DNA: TGTGCCAGCAGCTTGGAAGGGGGGTCGGGGCACAGGGGATACCACGAGCAGTACTTC.

The genes are TRBV15 and TRBJ2-4; perhaps TRBD1 as D (5 bases). Germline V gene lookup returns CDR1 LNHNV and CDR2 YYDKDF (reference sequence). V shed 1 base and J shed 0 bases, with 16 bases lying between them. CDR3 length equals 18 residues. The CDR3 DNA is TGTGCCACCAGCAGAGGTCGCGTTGTGGGGCCAGCCAAAAACATTCAGTACTTC. Translation: CATSRGRVVGPAKNIQYF.

The chain recombines TRBV27 with TRBJ1-1; D is possibly TRBD1 (6 bases). The CDR3 loop spans 17 amino acids. In germline, CDR1 is MNHEY, CDR2 SMNVEV (reference sequence). V was trimmed by 4 bases and J by 0 bases, leaving 18 bases between them. CDR3 region: CASSYGLRQGLNTEAFF. CDR3 nucleotide sequence: TGTGCCAGCAGTTACGGCCTTCGGCAGGGGCTGAACACTGAAGCTTTCTTT.

This clone was found once. The chain carries TRBV11-3 and TRBJ2-1, with D possibly TRBD2 on 7 matching bases. V was trimmed by 1 base and J by 8 bases, leaving 15 bases between them. This CDR3 is 15 amino acids long. Germline lookup yields CDR1 SGHNT and CDR2 YENEEA. CDR3 bases: TGTGCCAGCAGCTTAGGATTGGGGGGGGCGGATGAGCAGTTCTTC. This codes for CASSLGLGGADEQFF.

J is TRBJ2-5 and V is TRBV10-3, with 12 bases matching TRBD2. The germline V gene has CDR1 ENHRY and CDR2 SYGVKD. V lost 3 bases, J lost 6 bases, and 8 bases stayed unmatched. The CDR3 runs to 16 residues. The DNA for the CDR3 is TGTGCCATCAGTGATTCCGGGACTAGCGGGTTAAAGACCCAGTACTTC. Residues: CAISDSGTSGLKTQYF.

The V gene is TRBV5-1, the J gene TRBJ2-7; D is ambiguous. Trimming left V 0 bases short and J 0 bases short, with 7 bases between. The CDR3 contains 14 residues. The germline CDR1 and CDR2 sequences are SGHRS and YFSETQ. DNA of the CDR3: TGCGCCAGCAGCTTGGTTCAGGACTCCTACGAGCAGTACTTC. Its translation is CASSLVQDSYEQYF.

The chain employs TRBV14 and TRBJ2-2; D is ambiguous. Trimming shortened V by 4 bases and J by 5 bases, and 14 bases separated the two germline ends. Germline CDR1 and CDR2: SGHDN and FVKESK. The CDR3 is made up of 15 amino acids. This CDR3 reads CASSPPRRRTGELFF. The CDR3 DNA reads as TGTGCCAGCAGCCCACCCCGACGTCGGACCGGGGAGCTGTTTTTT. The full variable domain, with the rest looked up from reference TRBV14 and TRBJ2-2, is EAGVTQFPSHSVIEKGQTVTLRCDPISGHDNLYWYRRVMGKEIKFLLHFVKESKQDESGMPNNRFLAERTGGTYSTLKVQPAELEDSGVYFCASSPPRRRTGELFFGEGSRLTVL.

The CDR3 DNA is TGTGCCAGCAGTTTTAATCCAATGGGTACAGATACGCAGTATTTT. Translating it yields CASSFNPMGTDTQYF. The chain links TRBV7-2 to TRBJ2-3; D remains ambiguous. V dropped 6 bases and J dropped 3 bases, with 16 bases sitting between them. The CDR3 covers 15 residues. Germline V CDR1 and CDR2: SGHTA, FQGNSA. The full variable domain, with the rest looked up from reference TRBV7-2 and TRBJ2-3, is GAGVSQSPSNKVTEKGKDVELRCDPISGHTALYWYRQSLGQGLEFLIYFQGNSAPDKSGLPSDRFSAERTGGSVSTLTIQRTQQEDSAVYLCASSFNPMGTDTQYFGPGTRLTVL.

The rearrangement joins TRBV19 to TRBJ1-5; D is possibly TRBD1 (5 bases). V was shortened by 6 bases and J by 4 bases, with 16 bases between the two germline ends. The CDR3 totals 15 residues. The germline V gene encodes CDR1 LNHDA and CDR2 SQIVND (reference sequence). CDR3 DNA: TGTGCCAGTAGGGCGCCGAGACAGCCAAATCAGCCCCAGCATTTT. Translation gives CASRAPRQPNQPQHF.

This rearrangement joins TRBV19 to TRBJ1-2, with a weak D call TRBD1 (6 bases). Between the trimmed V and J ends, which lost 3 bases and 4 bases, there was a span of 9 bases. CDR3 length: 13 amino acids. Germline assignment: CDR1 LNHDA and CDR2 SQIVND (reference sequence). The CDR3 DNA follows: TGTGCCAGTAGTATGGAACAGGGCTATGGCTACACCTTC. Its protein product is CASSMEQGYGYTF.

The J gene is TRBJ1-5, the V gene TRBV28; 8 bases line up with TRBD1. The CDR3 consists of 16 residues. The germline gives CDR1 MDHEN, CDR2 SYDVKM. Trimming cost V 2 bases and J 3 bases; bases outside gene matches: 6. The CDR3 nucleotides read TGTGCCAGCAGTTTAAACAGGGGGATTTTCAATCAGCCCCAGCATTTT. It is translated as CASSLNRGIFNQPQHF.

The chain is built from TRBV6-2 or TRBV6-3 and TRBJ2-3; TRBD2 matches at 9 bases. V shed 6 bases and J 0 bases; nucleotides not matched to a gene: 7. The CDR3 is 16 residues long. CDR1 MNHEY and CDR2 SVGEGT come from the germline V gene. The CDR3 reads CASSLRLAASTDTQYF. CDR3 nucleotide sequence: TGTGCCAGCAGCCTAAGACTAGCGGCTAGCACAGATACGCAGTATTTT.

This chain connects TRBV3-1 (or the pseudogene TRBV3-2) to TRBJ1-5; D not resolved. V was clipped by 1 base and J by 3 bases, with 4 bases between them. Germline-derived CDR1 and CDR2 are LGHDT and YNNKEL (reference sequence). This CDR3 has 13 amino acids. The CDR3 nucleotides are TGTGCCAGCAGCCAAGTTGACAATCAGCCCCAGCATTTT. Protein sequence: CASSQVDNQPQHF.

The rearrangement uses TRBV5-5 and TRBJ2-7, with 7 nucleotides matching TRBD1. Trimming cost V 4 bases and J 0 bases; bases outside gene matches: 7. This CDR3 contains 15 residues. Germline V gene sequence: CDR1 SGHKS, CDR2 YYEKEE (reference sequence). The CDR3 DNA is TGTGCCAGCAGCCTCGGACAGGCCGGCTCCTACGAGCAGTACTTC. Amino acid sequence: CASSLGQAGSYEQYF.

This chain joins TRBV2 and TRBJ1-4, with 8 bases identical to TRBD1. The CDR3 consists of 14 residues. V lost 4 bases to trimming and J lost 7 bases; unmatched junction nucleotides: 5. Germline V gene data show CDR1 as SNHLY and CDR2 as FYNNEI. This chain's CDR3 is CASSGSRGLEKLFF. CDR3 in DNA: TGTGCCAGCAGTGGCTCCAGGGGGCTTGAAAAACTGTTTTTT.